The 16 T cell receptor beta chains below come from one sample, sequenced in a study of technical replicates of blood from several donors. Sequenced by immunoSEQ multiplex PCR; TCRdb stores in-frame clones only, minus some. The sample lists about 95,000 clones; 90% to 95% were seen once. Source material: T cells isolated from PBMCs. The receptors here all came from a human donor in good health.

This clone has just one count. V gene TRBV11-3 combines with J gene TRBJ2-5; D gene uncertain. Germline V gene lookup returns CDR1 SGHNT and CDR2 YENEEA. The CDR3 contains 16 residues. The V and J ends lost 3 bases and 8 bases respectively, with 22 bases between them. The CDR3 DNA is TGTGCCAGCAGCTTTGGGCCCTCAGGCTCTTCAGGAACCCAGTACTTC. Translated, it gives CASSFGPSGSSGTQYF.

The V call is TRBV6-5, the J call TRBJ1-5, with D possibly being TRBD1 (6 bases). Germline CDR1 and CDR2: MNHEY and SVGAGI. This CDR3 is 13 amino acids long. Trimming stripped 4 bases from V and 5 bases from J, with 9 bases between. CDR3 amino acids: CASSSGGHQPQHF. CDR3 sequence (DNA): TGTGCCAGCAGTTCCGGGGGGCATCAGCCCCAGCATTTT.

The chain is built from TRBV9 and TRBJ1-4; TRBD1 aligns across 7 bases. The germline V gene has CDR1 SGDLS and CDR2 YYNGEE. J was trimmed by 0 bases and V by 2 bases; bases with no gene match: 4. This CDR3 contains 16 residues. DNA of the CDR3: TGTGCCAGCAGCGTCGGGACAGCGACAACTAATGAAAAACTGTTTTTT. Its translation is CASSVGTATTNEKLFF.

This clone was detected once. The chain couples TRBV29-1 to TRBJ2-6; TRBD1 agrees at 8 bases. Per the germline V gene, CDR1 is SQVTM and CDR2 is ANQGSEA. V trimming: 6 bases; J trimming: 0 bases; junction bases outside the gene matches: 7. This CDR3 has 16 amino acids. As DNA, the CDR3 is TGCAGCGTGGAGGACAGGGTACACTCTGGGGCCAACGTCCTGACTTTC. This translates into CSVEDRVHSGANVLTF. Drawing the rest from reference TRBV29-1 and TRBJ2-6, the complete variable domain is SAVISQKPSRDICQRGTSLTIQCQVDSQVTMMFWYRQQPGQSLTLIATANQGSEATYESGFVIDKFPISRPNLTFSTLTVSNMSPEDSSIYLCSVEDRVHSGANVLTFGAGSRLTVL.

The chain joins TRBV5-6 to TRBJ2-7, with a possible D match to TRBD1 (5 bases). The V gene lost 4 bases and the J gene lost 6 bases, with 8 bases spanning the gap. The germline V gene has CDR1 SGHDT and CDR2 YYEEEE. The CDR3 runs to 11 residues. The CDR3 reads CASSQGLEQYF. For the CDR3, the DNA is TGTGCCAGCAGCCAGGGCCTCGAGCAGTACTTC.

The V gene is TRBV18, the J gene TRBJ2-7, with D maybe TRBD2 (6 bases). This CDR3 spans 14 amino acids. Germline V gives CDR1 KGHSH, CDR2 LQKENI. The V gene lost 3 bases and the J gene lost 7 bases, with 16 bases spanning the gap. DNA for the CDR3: TGTGCCAGCTCACCCCTCCTAGCGCAAAGTGAGCAGTACTTC. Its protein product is CASSPLLAQSEQYF.

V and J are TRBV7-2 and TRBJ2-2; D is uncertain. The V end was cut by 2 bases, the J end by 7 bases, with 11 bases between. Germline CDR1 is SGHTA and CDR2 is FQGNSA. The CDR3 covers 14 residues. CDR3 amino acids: CASSLNGYHGELFF. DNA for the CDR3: TGTGCCAGCAGCTTAAACGGGTACCACGGGGAGCTGTTTTTT.

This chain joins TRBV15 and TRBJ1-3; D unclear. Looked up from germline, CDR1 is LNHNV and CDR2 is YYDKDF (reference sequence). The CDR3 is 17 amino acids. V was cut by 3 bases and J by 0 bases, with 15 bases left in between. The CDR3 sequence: CATSSPLGHGSGNTIYF. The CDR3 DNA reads TGTGCCACCAGCAGTCCACTTGGGCACGGCTCTGGAAACACCATATATTTT.

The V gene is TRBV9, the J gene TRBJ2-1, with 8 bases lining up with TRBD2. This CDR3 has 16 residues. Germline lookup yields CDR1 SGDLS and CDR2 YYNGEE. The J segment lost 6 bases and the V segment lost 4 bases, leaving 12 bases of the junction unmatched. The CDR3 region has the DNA TGTGCCAGCAGCCCCTGGCGGGGGGAGTCCGTCAATGAGCAGTTCTTC. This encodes CASSPWRGESVNEQFF.

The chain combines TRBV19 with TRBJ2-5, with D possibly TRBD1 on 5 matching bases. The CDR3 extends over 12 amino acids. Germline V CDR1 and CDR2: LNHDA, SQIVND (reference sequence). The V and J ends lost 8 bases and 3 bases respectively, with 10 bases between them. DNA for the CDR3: TGTGCCAGTCGTCAGGGTAAAGAGACCCAGTACTTC. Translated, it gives CASRQGKETQYF.

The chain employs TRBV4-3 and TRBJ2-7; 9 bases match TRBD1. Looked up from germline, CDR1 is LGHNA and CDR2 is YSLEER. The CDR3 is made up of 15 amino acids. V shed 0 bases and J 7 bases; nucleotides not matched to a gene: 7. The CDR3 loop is CASSQEHGTGREQYF. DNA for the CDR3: TGCGCCAGCAGCCAAGAACATGGGACAGGGAGGGAGCAGTACTTC.

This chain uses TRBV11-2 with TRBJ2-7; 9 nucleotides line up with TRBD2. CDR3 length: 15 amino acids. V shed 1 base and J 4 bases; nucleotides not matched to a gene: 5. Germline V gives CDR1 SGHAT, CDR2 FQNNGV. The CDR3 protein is CASSLGSSGGYEQYF. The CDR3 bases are TGTGCCAGCAGCTTAGGTTCCAGCGGGGGGTACGAGCAGTACTTC. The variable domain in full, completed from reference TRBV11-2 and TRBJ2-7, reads EAGVAQSPRYKIIEKRQSVAFWCNPISGHATLYWYQQILGQGPKLLIQFQNNGVVDDSQLPKDRFSAERLKGVDSTLKIQPAKLEDSAVYLCASSLGSSGGYEQYFGPGTRLTVT.

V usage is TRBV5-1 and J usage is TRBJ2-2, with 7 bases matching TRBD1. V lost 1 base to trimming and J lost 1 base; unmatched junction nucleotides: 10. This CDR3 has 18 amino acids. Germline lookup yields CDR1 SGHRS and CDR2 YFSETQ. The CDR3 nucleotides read TGCGCCAGCAGCTTGTCCGGACAGGACGCTAGGAACACCGGGGAGCTGTTTTTT. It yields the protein CASSLSGQDARNTGELFF.

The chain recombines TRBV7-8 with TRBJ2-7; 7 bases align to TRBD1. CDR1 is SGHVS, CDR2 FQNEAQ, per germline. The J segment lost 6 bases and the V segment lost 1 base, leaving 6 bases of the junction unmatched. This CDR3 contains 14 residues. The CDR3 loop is CASSLGGQYFEQYF. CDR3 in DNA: TGTGCCAGCAGCTTAGGGGGACAGTATTTCGAGCAGTACTTC.

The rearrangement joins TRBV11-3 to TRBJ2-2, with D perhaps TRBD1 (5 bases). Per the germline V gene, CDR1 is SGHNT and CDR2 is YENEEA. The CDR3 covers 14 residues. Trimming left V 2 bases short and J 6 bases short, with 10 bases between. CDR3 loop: CASSLIGVSGELFF. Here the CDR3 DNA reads TGTGCCAGCAGCTTAATAGGGGTCTCCGGGGAGCTGTTTTTT.

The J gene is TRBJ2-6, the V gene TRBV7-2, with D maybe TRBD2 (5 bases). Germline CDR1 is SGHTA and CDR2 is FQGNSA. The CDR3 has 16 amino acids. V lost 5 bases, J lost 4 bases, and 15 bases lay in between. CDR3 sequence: CASSLEGSSGANVLTF. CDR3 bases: TGTGCCAGCAGCCTAGAAGGGAGTTCCGGGGCCAACGTCCTGACTTTC.